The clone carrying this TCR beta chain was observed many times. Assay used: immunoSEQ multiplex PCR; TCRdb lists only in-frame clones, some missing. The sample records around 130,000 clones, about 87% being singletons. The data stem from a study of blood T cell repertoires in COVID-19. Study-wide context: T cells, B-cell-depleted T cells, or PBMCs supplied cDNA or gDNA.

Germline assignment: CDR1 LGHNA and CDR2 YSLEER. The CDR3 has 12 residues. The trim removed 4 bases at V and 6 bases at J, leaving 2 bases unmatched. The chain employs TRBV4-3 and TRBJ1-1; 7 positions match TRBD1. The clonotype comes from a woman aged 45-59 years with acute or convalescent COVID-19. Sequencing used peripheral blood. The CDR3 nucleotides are TGCGCCAGCAGCCCCACAGGGGCTGAAGCTTTCTTT. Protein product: CASSPTGAEAFF.